One sample yielded the 25 T cell receptor beta chains listed below, sequenced in a study of blood T cell repertoires in COVID-19. The protocol was immunoSEQ multiplex PCR, while the TCRdb copy is restricted to in-frame clones and leaves out a portion. The sample comprises about 140,000 clones, approximately 80% of which are singletons, and roughly 8.3% rests with the top ten. The sample was peripheral blood. The receptors come from an elderly woman in a cohort sampled during active or convalescent COVID-19.

The chain carries TRBV7-4 and TRBJ1-4; D remains unclear. This CDR3 has 12 amino acids. CDR1 is SGHVT and CDR2 is SQSDAQ in the germline V gene. Trimming shortened V by 3 bases and J by 15 bases, and 14 bases separated the two germline ends. CDR3 residues: CASSFRRVRVFF. The CDR3, as DNA: TGTGCCAGCAGCTTTAGGAGGGTACGGGTGTTTTTT.

The chain employs TRBV5-4 and TRBJ2-5; 8 bases match TRBD2. CDR3 length: 16 amino acids. The ends lost 4 bases at V and 2 bases at J; junction bases unmatched: 10. Germline V gene sequence: CDR1 SGHNT, CDR2 YYREEE (reference sequence). CDR3: CASSDSRGGRQETQYF. The CDR3 DNA reads as TGTGCCAGCAGCGACTCACGGGGGGGCCGTCAAGAGACCCAGTACTTC.

This chain links TRBV4-1 with TRBJ2-3, with a weak D call TRBD2 (6 bases). The length of the CDR3 is 17 residues. Between the trimmed V and J ends, which lost 4 bases and 0 bases, there was a span of 17 bases. The germline V gene has CDR1 MGHRA and CDR2 YSYEKL. The CDR3 loop reads CASSPTLAGTSTDTQYF. The CDR3, as DNA: TGCGCCAGCAGCCCCACCTTAGCAGGGACTAGCACAGATACGCAGTATTTT.

CDR3 amino acids: CASSLQGRETQYF. In DNA, the CDR3 is TGTGCCAGCAGCCTACAGGGTCGGGAGACCCAGTACTTC. The chain is built from TRBV7-6 and TRBJ2-5, with TRBD1 as a possible D gene (6 bases). This CDR3 has 13 residues. Trimming took 5 bases from V and 5 from J, leaving 12 bases between them. Germline V gene data show CDR1 as SGHVS and CDR2 as FNYEAQ.

The chain is built from TRBV7-3 and TRBJ2-5; TRBD1 matches 7 bases. Germline assignment: CDR1 SGHTA and CDR2 FQGTGA. After removal of 4 bases from V and 5 bases from J, the junction contained 7 bases not matched to a gene. The CDR3 totals 14 residues. The CDR3 loop reads CASSSEGAWETQYF. As DNA, the CDR3 is TGTGCCAGCAGCTCCGAGGGGGCCTGGGAGACCCAGTACTTC.

The CDR3 DNA reads as TGTGCCAGCAGACCACAGGGGGACCCGAGGGATACGCAGTATTTT. Protein product: CASRPQGDPRDTQYF. J is TRBJ2-3 and V is TRBV4-2; 8 bases fit TRBD1. This CDR3 region has 15 residues. The V and J ends lost 6 bases and 6 bases, in that order; junction bases with no gene match: 11. Looked up from germline, CDR1 is LGHNA and CDR2 is YNFKEQ.

The chain links TRBV5-1 to TRBJ2-2, with 7 bases lining up with TRBD2. Germline V gene data show CDR1 as SGHRS and CDR2 as YFSETQ. Trimming cost V 2 bases and J 0 bases; bases outside gene matches: 1. The CDR3 covers 15 residues. CDR3 nucleotides: TGCGCCAGCAGCTTTAGCGGGCCGAACACCGGGGAGCTGTTTTTT. The encoded protein is CASSFSGPNTGELFF.

The V and J genes are TRBV7-2 and TRBJ1-6, with D unclear. Germline V lookup: CDR1 SGHTA, CDR2 FQGNSA. The CDR3 is 15 residues long. The V and J ends lost 0 bases and 8 bases respectively, with 11 bases between them. The chain's CDR3 is CASSLARGGDSPLHF. The CDR3 DNA reads as TGTGCCAGCAGCTTAGCTAGAGGAGGAGATTCACCCCTCCACTTT.

The J gene is TRBJ2-1, the V gene TRBV19, with D perhaps matching TRBD2 (6 bases). V lost 1 base and J 4 bases, leaving 14 bases between the germline ends. The V gene's germline CDR1 is LNHDA and CDR2 SQIVND (reference sequence). The CDR3 has 16 residues. The DNA for the CDR3 is TGTGCCAGTAGTATAGGGGGGGTGGCAGGGTACAATGAGCAGTTCTTC. Its translation is CASSIGGVAGYNEQFF. Drawing the rest from reference TRBV19 and TRBJ2-1, the complete variable domain is DGGITQSPKYLFRKEGQNVTLSCEQNLNHDAMYWYRQDPGQGLRLIYYSQIVNDFQKGDIAEGYSVSREKKESFPLTVTSAQKNPTAFYLCASSIGGVAGYNEQFFGPGTRLTVL.

This rearrangement joins TRBV27 to TRBJ1-2; 10 bases are a match to TRBD1. Looked up from germline, CDR1 is MNHEY and CDR2 is SMNVEV (reference sequence). CDR3 length equals 15 residues. Losses at the gene ends were 4 bases for V and 4 bases for J; bases not matched to a gene: 6. The CDR3 reads CASSYTGTGVYGYTF. Written as DNA, the CDR3 is TGTGCCAGCAGTTACACCGGGACAGGGGTCTATGGCTACACCTTC.

This chain joins TRBV6-6 and TRBJ2-7; TRBD2 agrees at 8 bases. The V gene end was trimmed by 7 bases and the J gene end by 3 bases; junction bases not matched to a gene: 8. The germline CDR1 and CDR2 sequences are MNHNY and SVGAGI (reference sequence). This CDR3 has 14 amino acids. The CDR3 reads CASIPGGENYEQYF. The CDR3 bases are TGTGCCAGCATCCCGGGGGGGGAAAACTACGAGCAGTACTTC.

This clone was seen just once. CDR3 DNA sequence: TGTGCAAGTCGCTTACTAGCGGGGATCTCTGGGGCCAACGTCCTGACTTTC. Translation gives CASRLLAGISGANVLTF. This chain links TRBV12-2 with TRBJ2-6; the D call of TRBD2 is as the table states it, not checked on the DNA. TRBV12-2 has pseudogene status. The CDR3 totals 17 residues.

This chain's CDR3 is CASRPGHREKLFF. The CDR3 bases are TGTGCCAGCAGACCGGGACATCGTGAAAAACTGTTTTTT. J is TRBJ1-4 and V is TRBV7-8, with D possibly TRBD1 on 6 matching bases. CDR1 and CDR2 (germline): SGHVS, FQNEAQ. Trimming took off 6 bases at V and 7 bases at J, with 12 bases between the two ends. This CDR3 spans 13 amino acids.

The rearrangement joins TRBV6-2 or TRBV6-3 to TRBJ2-3, with 7 bases matching TRBD1. Germline V lookup: CDR1 MNHEY, CDR2 SVGEGT. J gave up 4 bases and V 6 bases, and 7 bases lay outside the gene matches. This CDR3 region has 14 residues. Here the CDR3 DNA reads TGTGCCAGCAGCATAGGGGGCCCGGCAGATACGCAGTATTTT. Amino acids: CASSIGGPADTQYF.

This clone appeared a few times. The chain joins TRBV3-1 (or the pseudogene TRBV3-2) to TRBJ2-5; TRBD1 might be the D (6 bases). CDR1 LGHDT and CDR2 YNNKEL come from the germline V gene (reference sequence). The CDR3 runs to 13 residues. V lost 3 bases to trimming and J lost 5 bases, with 10 bases between them. The CDR3 nucleotides read TGTGCCAGCAGCCATGCTACAGGGGAGACCCAGTACTTC. This gives the protein CASSHATGETQYF.

The chain is built from TRBV15 and TRBJ1-5; the D gene is possibly TRBD1 (5 bases). Germline V gives CDR1 LNHNV, CDR2 YYDKDF (reference sequence). Trimming took off 4 bases at V and 6 bases at J, with 10 bases between the two ends. This CDR3 has 13 residues. CDR3 coding DNA: TGTGCCACCAGCACTCAGGGAACTCAGCCCCAGCATTTT. As protein: CATSTQGTQPQHF.

This clone is a singleton in its sample. V gene TRBV5-5 combines with J gene TRBJ2-1; TRBD1 agrees at 8 bases. V lost 2 bases to trimming and J lost 2 bases; unmatched junction nucleotides: 12. This CDR3 region has 18 residues. Germline V CDR1 and CDR2: SGHKS, YYEKEE (reference sequence). The CDR3 DNA reads as TGTGCCAGCAGCTTTCCGAAAGATAGGACAGGGACCTACAATGAGCAGTTCTTC. It codes for CASSFPKDRTGTYNEQFF.

In its sample, this clone was seen a few times. V is TRBV16 and J is TRBJ1-5, with D maybe TRBD1 (6 bases). The CDR3 consists of 14 residues. V dropped 11 bases and J dropped 0 bases, with 14 bases sitting between them. Per germline, CDR1 KGHSY and CDR2 FQNENV. The CDR3 loop is CADTGQPSNQPQHF. The DNA for the CDR3 is TGTGCCGATACGGGACAACCTAGCAATCAGCCCCAGCATTTT.

The rearrangement links TRBV11-2 to TRBJ2-5; the D is unclear. CDR1 SGHAT and CDR2 FQNNGV come from the germline V gene. This CDR3 comprises 14 residues. The V end was cut by 5 bases, the J end by 2 bases, with 12 bases between. CDR3 sequence: CASSPRLEQETQYF. CDR3 sequence (DNA): TGTGCCAGCAGCCCCAGGTTGGAACAAGAGACCCAGTACTTC.

This chain links TRBV10-3 with TRBJ2-7; 9 bases fit TRBD1. In germline, CDR1 is ENHRY, CDR2 SYGVKD. The CDR3 spans 16 residues. V was pared by 0 bases and J by 4 bases, with 7 bases of the junction left unmatched. The CDR3 is CAISESPGQGRYEQYV. The CDR3 bases are TGTGCCATCAGTGAGTCCCCGGGACAGGGAAGGTACGAGCAGTACGTC.

This clone turned up a few times. This sequence joins TRBV24-1 and TRBJ1-4; a possible D gene is TRBD1 (5 bases). V lost 4 bases, J lost 6 bases, and 8 bases lay in between. The CDR3 spans 13 residues. Germline CDR1 is KGHDR and CDR2 is SFDVKD. This chain's CDR3 is CATSDRADEKLFF. CDR3 nucleotides: TGTGCCACCAGTGACAGGGCTGATGAAAAACTGTTTTTT.

V is TRBV5-1 and J is TRBJ2-7; a weak D match, TRBD2 (5 bases). CDR3 length: 14 amino acids. The V gene's germline CDR1 is SGHRS and CDR2 YFSETQ. Trimming pared 0 bases from V and 6 bases from J, leaving 13 bases between. CDR3 sequence: CASSLENGISEQYF. The CDR3 coding sequence is TGCGCCAGCAGCTTGGAAAACGGGATCTCCGAGCAGTACTTC.

The chain recombines TRBV9 with TRBJ2-2; the D is unclear. Per germline, CDR1 SGDLS and CDR2 YYNGEE. The CDR3 consists of 14 residues. V was clipped by 0 bases and J by 6 bases, with 9 bases between them. The CDR3 DNA sequence: TGTGCCAGCAGCGTAGAATTAGGAGCCGGGGAGCTGTTTTTT. It translates to CASSVELGAGELFF. The full variable domain, in which reference TRBV9 and TRBJ2-2 provide the parts outside the CDR3, is DSGVTQTPKHLITATGQRVTLRCSPRSGDLSVYWYQQSLDQGLQFLIQYYNGEERAKGNILERFSAQQFPDLHSELNLSSLELGDSALYFCASSVELGAGELFFGEGSRLTVL.

V and J are TRBV2 and TRBJ2-1, with 15 bases lining up with TRBD2. Per the germline V gene, CDR1 is SNHLY and CDR2 is FYNNEI. Trimming removed 4 bases from V and 4 bases from J; junction bases left unmatched: 5. The CDR3 has 17 amino acids. DNA of the CDR3: TGTGCCAGCAGTGGGACTAGCGGGGGGGCCGGGTACAATGAGCAGTTCTTC. Encoded protein: CASSGTSGGAGYNEQFF.

This sequence joins TRBV5-5 and TRBJ1-1; D remains ambiguous. Between the trimmed V and J ends, which lost 0 bases and 1 base, there was a span of 7 bases. The CDR3 is 14 residues long. Per germline, CDR1 SGHKS and CDR2 YYEKEE (reference sequence). This chain's CDR3 is CASSLVSQNTEAFF. CDR3 nucleotides: TGTGCCAGCAGCTTGGTCAGTCAGAACACTGAAGCTTTCTTT. Complete variable domain (other parts from reference TRBV5-5 and TRBJ1-1): DAGVTQSPTHLIKTRGQQVTLRCSPISGHKSVSWYQQVLGQGPQFIFQYYEKEERGRGNFPDRFSARQFPNYSSELNVNALLLGDSALYLCASSLVSQNTEAFFGQGTRLTVV.